One sample yielded the 28 T cell receptor beta chains listed below, sequenced in a study of Graves' ophthalmopathy and Graves' hyperthyroidism. Researchers took RNA transcripts and amplified TCR beta CDR3 regions from them. RT-PCR was first run with HTBI primers, then multiplex PCR in a second round. TCRdb reanalysed the multiplex PCR reads using MiXCR and keeps one entry per CDR3 protein. Of 450,000 or so distinct CDR3 sequences listed, about 15% are singletons. Material: blood. Every receptor here comes from a woman aged 25 to 39 with Graves' ophthalmopathy.

This clonotype appeared many times. The chain recombines TRBV28 with TRBJ2-7; 8 bases are shared with TRBD2. After removal of 7 bases from V and 4 bases from J, the junction contained 9 bases not matched to a gene. The germline CDR1 and CDR2 sequences are MDHEN and SYDVKM. CDR3 length: 14 amino acids. Here the CDR3 reads CASTHGGGSYEQYF. In DNA form, the CDR3 reads TGTGCCAGCACTCACGGGGGGGGCTCATACGAGCAGTACTTC. Using reference TRBV28 and TRBJ2-7 for the parts outside the CDR3, the full variable domain is DVKVTQSSRYLVKRTGEKVFLECVQDMDHENMFWYRQDPGLGLRLIYFSYDVKMKEKGDIPEGYSVSREKKERFSLILESASTNQTSMYLCASTHGGGSYEQYFGPGTRLTVT.

In this sample, this clonotype turned up many times. The chain is built from TRBV6-2 or TRBV6-3 and TRBJ2-5; 11 bases map to TRBD2. J gave up 4 bases and V 2 bases, and 3 bases lay outside the gene matches. CDR1 and CDR2 (germline): MNHEY, SVGEGT. CDR3 length equals 15 residues. CDR3 DNA sequence: TGTGCCAGCAGTTACGGAGGACTAGCGGGAGAGACCCAGTACTTC. It codes for CASSYGGLAGETQYF.

This clonotype was counted ten times or more. This CDR3 is CASGDRVNTEAFF. The CDR3 nucleotides are TGTGCCAGCGGGGACAGGGTGAACACTGAAGCTTTCTTT. This chain connects TRBV6-1 to TRBJ1-1; 9 positions match TRBD1. Germline-derived CDR1 and CDR2 are MNHNS and SASEGT. The CDR3 contains 13 residues. The J segment lost 0 bases and the V segment lost 8 bases, leaving 1 base of the junction unmatched.

The sample holds many counts of this clonotype. The chain couples TRBV7-3 to TRBJ1-1; tentative D call: TRBD1 (6 bases). The CDR3 length is 15 residues. The germline V gene encodes CDR1 SGHTA and CDR2 FQGTGA. The V end was cut by 1 base, the J end by 0 bases, with 9 bases between. The chain's CDR3 is CASSLNQGMNTEAFF. CDR3 nucleotide sequence: TGTGCCAGCAGCTTAAACCAGGGGATGAACACTGAAGCTTTCTTT.

This rearrangement joins TRBV5-8 to TRBJ2-5, with 9 bases identical to TRBD2. The CDR3 is 17 amino acids. With V trimmed by 0 bases and J by 5 bases, 11 bases remained unmatched. From germline, CDR1 is SGHTS and CDR2 YDEGEE. The CDR3 DNA follows: TGTGCCAGCAGCTTGGCCTTCGGGGCGGGGGGGGATGAGACCCAGTACTTC. Amino acids: CASSLAFGAGGDETQYF.

The gene calls are TRBV2 and TRBJ2-7; D may match TRBD1 or TRBD2 (5 bases each). CDR3 length: 13 residues. The germline V gene encodes CDR1 SNHLY and CDR2 FYNNEI. The ends were cut back, 7 bases at V and 3 bases at J, with 13 bases in the middle. The CDR3 sequence is CASNRDGYYEQYF. For the CDR3, the DNA is TGTGCCAGCAACCGGGACGGATACTACGAGCAGTACTTC.

The chain couples TRBV27 to TRBJ1-2; 10 positions agree with TRBD1. V lost 2 bases, J lost 2 bases, and 8 bases stayed unmatched. CDR3 size: 17 residues. Germline V gene sequence: CDR1 MNHEY, CDR2 SMNVEV (reference sequence). The CDR3 loop is CASSLVGQGGWNYGYTF. The CDR3 DNA is TGTGCCAGCAGTTTAGTTGGACAGGGGGGATGGAACTATGGCTACACCTTC.

This clonotype was recorded many times. This rearrangement joins TRBV12-3 or TRBV12-4 to TRBJ1-5; possibly TRBD1 for D (6 bases). Trimming left V 3 bases short and J 0 bases short, with 12 bases between. This CDR3 is built from 16 residues. In nucleotides, the CDR3 is TGTGCCAGCAGTTTCCGAGGGGGTTATAGCAATCAGCCCCAGCATTTT. Amino acids: CASSFRGGYSNQPQHF.

The chain couples TRBV6-5 to TRBJ1-2, with a tentative D call TRBD1 (6 bases). The CDR3 consists of 13 residues. Trimming removed 4 bases from V and 4 bases from J, with 10 bases in between. Germline assignment: CDR1 MNHEY and CDR2 SVGAGI. In DNA, the CDR3 is TGTGCCAGCAGTTCAAACAGGGCCTATGGCTACACCTTC. Protein sequence: CASSSNRAYGYTF.

A remark on this clonotype: A much larger clone sits a single nucleotide away, making a read error possible. This chain uses TRBV27 with TRBJ2-5; D is possibly TRBD1 or TRBD2 (5 bases each). The length of the CDR3 is 14 residues. CDR1 is MNHEY and CDR2 is SMNVEV in the germline V gene (reference sequence). CDR3 in DNA: TGTGCCAGCGGTTTTTATGGGGGCCAAGAGACCCAGTACTTC. Translating gives CASGFYGGQETQYF.

This clonotype was counted ten times or more. This sequence joins TRBV5-1 and TRBJ2-7; D might be TRBD1 or TRBD2, each matching 5 bases. CDR1 SGHRS and CDR2 YFSETQ come from the germline V gene. This CDR3 is 15 amino acids long. V was cut by 4 bases and J by 2 bases, with 16 bases left in between. The CDR3 spells CASSPSGTRTYEQYF. In nucleotides, the CDR3 is TGCGCCAGCAGCCCCTCCGGGACGAGAACCTACGAGCAGTACTTC.

The J gene is TRBJ2-2, the V gene TRBV25-1; TRBD2 matches 14 bases. CDR1 and CDR2 from the germline V gene are MGHDK and SYGVNS. This CDR3 comprises 15 residues. J was trimmed by 7 bases and V by 8 bases; bases with no gene match: 6. CDR3 in amino acids: CASGGTSGSGGELFF. The DNA of the CDR3 is TGTGCCAGCGGTGGGACTAGCGGGAGTGGCGGGGAGCTGTTTTTT. Using reference TRBV25-1 and TRBJ2-2 for the parts outside the CDR3, the full variable domain is EADIYQTPRYLVIGTGKKITLECSQTMGHDKMYWYQQDPGMELHLIHYSYGVNSTEKGDLSSESTVSRIRTEHFPLTLESARPSHTSQYLCASGGTSGSGGELFFGEGSRLTVL.

In regard to this clonotype: A much larger clone is a single base away; this may be a read error. V gene TRBV3-1 combines with J gene TRBJ1-1; D possibly corresponds to TRBD1 (6 bases). This CDR3 has 14 amino acids. Trimming shortened V by 2 bases and J by 4 bases, and 11 bases separated the two germline ends. In germline, CDR1 is LGHDT, CDR2 YNNKEL (reference sequence). CDR3 DNA: TGTGCCAGCAGCCAAATAGACAGGATCACTGAAGCTTTCTTT. Encoded protein: CASSQIDRITEAFF.

This clonotype appeared many times. The V gene is TRBV30, the J gene TRBJ1-6, with a weak D call TRBD1 (5 bases). Trimming stripped 7 bases from V and 5 bases from J, with 12 bases between. Germline CDR1 reads GTSNPN; CDR2 reads SVGIG (reference sequence). The CDR3 length is 13 residues. CDR3 sequence (DNA): TGTGCCTTTATGGGGGGAAATAATTCACCCCTCCACTTT. Translated, it gives CAFMGGNNSPLHF.

This clonotype has ten or more counts. This chain connects TRBV30 to TRBJ1-1; weak D call: TRBD1 (5 bases). Deletions cut 2 bases from V and 2 bases from J, with 9 bases between. Germline V CDR1 and CDR2: GTSNPN, SVGIG (reference sequence). The CDR3 runs to 13 residues. CDR3 amino acids: CAWSPDRNTEAFF. The DNA of the CDR3 is TGTGCCTGGAGTCCAGACAGAAACACTGAAGCTTTCTTT.

There are many counts of this clonotype. The V and J genes are TRBV19 and TRBJ1-2; D not resolved. The CDR3 has 13 amino acids. CDR1 and CDR2 (germline): LNHDA, SQIVND (reference sequence). The ends were cut back, 3 bases at V and 7 bases at J, with 12 bases in the middle. The CDR3 reads CASSILGLPGYTF. The CDR3 region has the DNA TGTGCCAGTAGTATCCTAGGACTACCTGGCTACACCTTC.

This clonotype was counted ten times or more. This chain links TRBV6-2 or TRBV6-3 with TRBJ1-1, with D perhaps TRBD1 (5 bases). Germline CDR1 and CDR2: MNHEY and SVGEGT. The CDR3 extends over 14 amino acids. The V and J ends lost 6 bases and 3 bases respectively, with 14 bases between them. The DNA for the CDR3 is TGTGCCAGCAGCCTTCATCAGGGCTACACTGAAGCTTTCTTT. Protein sequence: CASSLHQGYTEAFF.

This clonotype was recorded at least ten times. The chain employs TRBV15 and TRBJ1-1; D unclear. V dropped 0 bases and J dropped 0 bases, with 8 bases sitting between them. This CDR3 region has 15 residues. Per the germline V gene, CDR1 is LNHNV and CDR2 is YYDKDF (reference sequence). CDR3 DNA: TGTGCCACCAGCAGAGACTTTTTCCTGAACACTGAAGCTTTCTTT. This sequence encodes CATSRDFFLNTEAFF.

For this clonotype: A much larger clone lies one base from this, so it may be a read error. CDR3 bases: TGTGCCAGCAGTGTAATCGGGTCTGTTGGGGTTAAGGGCTTCACCTTC. Protein sequence: CASSVIGSVGVKGFTF. The J gene is TRBJ1-2, the V gene TRBV2; D is unclear. The germline gives CDR1 SNHLY, CDR2 FYNNEI. This CDR3 contains 16 residues.

The chain has TRBV29-1 and TRBJ2-7; maybe TRBD2 (6 bases). The V end was cut by 0 bases, the J end by 4 bases, with 7 bases between. Looked up from germline, CDR1 is SQVTM and CDR2 is ANQGSEA. CDR3 size: 12 residues. CDR3 in amino acids: CSVEDGGYEQYF. The CDR3 coding sequence is TGCAGCGTTGAAGATGGGGGGTACGAGCAGTACTTC.

The V call is TRBV7-9, the J call TRBJ2-7; 10 nucleotides agree with TRBD2. Germline loops: CDR1 SEHNR, CDR2 FQNEAQ (reference sequence). The V segment lost 3 bases and the J segment 3 bases; nucleotides outside the gene matches: 5. The CDR3 sequence is 15 residues long. This CDR3 reads CASSFGLAAFYEQYF. CDR3 bases: TGTGCCAGCAGCTTCGGACTAGCGGCTTTCTACGAGCAGTACTTC.

This clonotype was counted ten times or more. The chain employs TRBV27 and TRBJ2-7, with TRBD2 as a possible D gene (6 bases). The CDR3 extends over 15 amino acids. The germline V and J ends were trimmed by 5 bases and 7 bases, with 21 bases remaining between them. Germline V gene lookup returns CDR1 MNHEY and CDR2 SMNVEV (reference sequence). CDR3 sequence (DNA): TGTGCCAGCAGTCAGGTGGGACTCGGGTCGGGAGAGCAGTACTTC. Translating it yields CASSQVGLGSGEQYF.

As regards this clonotype: The CDR3 end shows no conserved phenylalanine or tryptophan, and so a read error is likely. V usage is TRBV11-3 and J usage is TRBJ2-5, with a weak D call TRBD2 (5 bases). The CDR3 contains 14 residues. Deletions cut 5 bases from V and 1 base from J, with 11 bases between. The germline gives CDR1 SGHNT, CDR2 YENEEA. In DNA form, the CDR3 reads TGTGCCAGCAGCACCCGACTAATCCAAGAGACCCAGTACTCC. It encodes CASSTRLIQETQYS.

This chain uses TRBV20-1 with TRBJ1-3, with a tentative D call TRBD1 (5 bases). The length of the CDR3 is 14 residues. V gave up 5 bases and J gave up 3 bases, with 14 bases separating them. The germline gives CDR1 DFQATT, CDR2 SNEGSKA (reference sequence). As DNA, the CDR3 is TGCAGTGCTCCGGGGGGAGGTGGTGGAAACACCATATATTTT. It yields the protein CSAPGGGGGNTIYF.

This clonotype was seen many times. The CDR3 sequence is CSVEFLETGQNYEQYF. CDR3 bases: TGCAGCGTTGAGTTTTTGGAAACGGGACAAAACTACGAGCAGTACTTC. This chain uses TRBV29-1 with TRBJ2-7; D might be TRBD1 (6 bases). There are 16 residues in the CDR3. Germline loops: CDR1 SQVTM, CDR2 ANQGSEA. V lost 3 bases and J 3 bases, leaving 21 bases between the germline ends.

This clonotype was picked up many times. The V call is TRBV14, the J call TRBJ1-1; D not resolved. Per the germline V gene, CDR1 is SGHDN and CDR2 is FVKESK. The CDR3 has 13 residues. The V end was cut by 5 bases, the J end by 3 bases, with 10 bases between. The DNA of the CDR3 is TGTGCCAGCAGCGTGACGAGGGACACTGAAGCTTTCTTT. Translating gives CASSVTRDTEAFF.

Details on this clonotype: A much larger clone is a single base away; this may be a read error. The chain recombines TRBV20-1 with TRBJ2-2; TRBD2 matches at 8 bases. The CDR3 length is 14 residues. Trimming at V came to 7 bases and at J to 5 bases, leaving 9 bases not matched to a gene. Looked up from germline, CDR1 is DFQATT and CDR2 is SNEGSKA (reference sequence). The CDR3 sequence is CSVKSASGTGELFF. In nucleotides, the CDR3 is TGCAGTGTCAAGTCGGCTAGCGGGACCGGGGAGCTGTTTTTT.

The chain's CDR3 is CASSLVGAENYGYTF. The CDR3 DNA reads TGCGCCAGCAGCCTGGTGGGGGCGGAGAACTATGGCTACACCTTC. J is TRBJ1-2 and V is TRBV5-1; D is perhaps TRBD1 (6 bases). Per germline, CDR1 SGHRS and CDR2 YFSETQ. The CDR3 is 15 amino acids. V was pared by 4 bases and J by 2 bases, with 15 bases between.